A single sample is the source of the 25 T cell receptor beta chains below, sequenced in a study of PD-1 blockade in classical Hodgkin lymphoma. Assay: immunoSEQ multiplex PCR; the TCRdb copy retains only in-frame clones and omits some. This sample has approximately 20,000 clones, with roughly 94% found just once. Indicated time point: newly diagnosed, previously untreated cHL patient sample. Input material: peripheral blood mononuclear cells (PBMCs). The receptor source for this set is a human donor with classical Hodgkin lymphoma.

CDR3 nucleotides: TGTGCCAGCAGTTCGGGACAGGATAATTCACCCCTCCACTTT. Its translation: CASSSGQDNSPLHF. The chain joins TRBV6-1 to TRBJ1-6; the match to TRBD1 covers 8 bases. V was clipped by 5 bases and J by 5 bases; unmatched bases: 2. CDR3 size: 14 residues. Germline loops: CDR1 MNHNS, CDR2 SASEGT.

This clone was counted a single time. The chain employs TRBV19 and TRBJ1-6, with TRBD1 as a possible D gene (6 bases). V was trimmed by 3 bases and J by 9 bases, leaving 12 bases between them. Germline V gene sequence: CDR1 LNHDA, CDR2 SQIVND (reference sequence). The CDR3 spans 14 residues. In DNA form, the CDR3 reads TGTGCCAGTAGTATGGTCCAGGGGACTTCACCCCTCCACTTT. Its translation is CASSMVQGTSPLHF.

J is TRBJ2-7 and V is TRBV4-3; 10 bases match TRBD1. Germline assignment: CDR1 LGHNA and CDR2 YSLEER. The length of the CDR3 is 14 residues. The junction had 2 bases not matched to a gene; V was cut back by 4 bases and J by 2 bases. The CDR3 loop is CASSRDRGAYEQYF. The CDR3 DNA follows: TGCGCCAGCAGCCGGGACAGGGGAGCCTACGAGCAGTACTTC.

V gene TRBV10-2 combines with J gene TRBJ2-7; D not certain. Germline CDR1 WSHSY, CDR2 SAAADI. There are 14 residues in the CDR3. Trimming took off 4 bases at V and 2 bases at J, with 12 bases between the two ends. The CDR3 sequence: CASSVTIGPYEQYF. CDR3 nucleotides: TGCGCCAGCAGTGTAACTATTGGGCCCTACGAGCAGTACTTC.

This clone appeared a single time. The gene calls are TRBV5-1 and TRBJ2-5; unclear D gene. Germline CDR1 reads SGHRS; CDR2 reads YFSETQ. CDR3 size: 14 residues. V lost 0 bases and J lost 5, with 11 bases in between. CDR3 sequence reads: CASSLGHDLETQYF. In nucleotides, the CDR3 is TGCGCCAGCAGCTTGGGACATGACCTTGAGACCCAGTACTTC.

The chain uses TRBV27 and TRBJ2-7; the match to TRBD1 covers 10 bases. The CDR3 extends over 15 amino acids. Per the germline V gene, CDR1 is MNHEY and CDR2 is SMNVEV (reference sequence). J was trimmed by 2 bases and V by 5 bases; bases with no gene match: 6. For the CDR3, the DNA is TGTGCCAGCAGTCGTGGGACAGGGGACCCCTACGAGCAGTACTTC. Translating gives CASSRGTGDPYEQYF.

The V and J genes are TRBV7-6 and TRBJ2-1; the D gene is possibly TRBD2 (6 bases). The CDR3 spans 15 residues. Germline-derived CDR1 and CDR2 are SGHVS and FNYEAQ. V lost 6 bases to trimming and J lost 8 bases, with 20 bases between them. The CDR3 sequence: CASSSGAVGGHEQFF. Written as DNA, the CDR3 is TGTGCCAGCAGTTCCGGGGCAGTGGGGGGACATGAGCAGTTCTTC.

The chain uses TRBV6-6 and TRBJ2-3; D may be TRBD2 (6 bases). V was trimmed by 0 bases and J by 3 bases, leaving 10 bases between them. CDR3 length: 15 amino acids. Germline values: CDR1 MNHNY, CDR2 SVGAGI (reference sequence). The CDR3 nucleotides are TGTGCCAGCAGTTACTCGGGGAGGCCAACAGATACGCAGTATTTT. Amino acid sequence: CASSYSGRPTDTQYF.

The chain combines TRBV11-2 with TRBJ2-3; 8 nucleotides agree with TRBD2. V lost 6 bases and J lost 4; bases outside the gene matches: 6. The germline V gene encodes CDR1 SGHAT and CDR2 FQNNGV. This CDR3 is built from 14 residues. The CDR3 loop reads CASSPGGASDTQYF. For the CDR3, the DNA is TGTGCCAGCAGTCCCGGGGGGGCATCAGATACGCAGTATTTT.

This chain's CDR3 is CASSPPSVGANVLTF. CDR3 coding DNA: TGCGCCAGCAGCCCCCCCTCCGTTGGGGCCAACGTCCTGACTTTC. The V call is TRBV5-1, the J call TRBJ2-6; D not certain. The germline V gene has CDR1 SGHRS and CDR2 YFSETQ. The CDR3 length is 15 residues. The V and J ends lost 4 bases and 3 bases respectively, with 11 bases between them.

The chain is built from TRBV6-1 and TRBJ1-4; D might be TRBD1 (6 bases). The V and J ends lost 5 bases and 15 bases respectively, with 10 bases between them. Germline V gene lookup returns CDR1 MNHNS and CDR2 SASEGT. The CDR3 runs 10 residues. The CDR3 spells CASSYGTLFF. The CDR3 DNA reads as TGTGCCAGCAGTTACGGGACATTGTTTTTT.

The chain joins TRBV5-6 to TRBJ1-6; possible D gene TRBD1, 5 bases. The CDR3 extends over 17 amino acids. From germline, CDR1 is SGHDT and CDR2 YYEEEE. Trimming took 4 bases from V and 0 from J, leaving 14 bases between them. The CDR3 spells CASSLQERGSYNSPLHF. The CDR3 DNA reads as TGTGCCAGCAGCCTACAGGAAAGGGGCTCCTATAATTCACCCCTCCACTTT.

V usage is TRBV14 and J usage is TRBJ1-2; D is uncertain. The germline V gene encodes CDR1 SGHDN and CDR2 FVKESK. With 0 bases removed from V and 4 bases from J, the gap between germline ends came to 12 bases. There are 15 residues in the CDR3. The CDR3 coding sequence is TGTGCCAGCAGCCAAGAAGGCCTCAAACCCTATGGCTACACCTTC. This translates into CASSQEGLKPYGYTF.

The CDR3 bases are TGTGCCAGCAGTTCCGCCAACAGCGGGGGGGTACACAATGAGCAGTTCTTC. Its protein product is CASSSANSGGVHNEQFF. The chain combines TRBV28 with TRBJ2-1; 10 bases agree with TRBD2. CDR1 is MDHEN and CDR2 is SYDVKM in the germline V gene. This CDR3 contains 17 residues. J lost 5 bases, V lost 4 bases, and 11 bases had no gene match.

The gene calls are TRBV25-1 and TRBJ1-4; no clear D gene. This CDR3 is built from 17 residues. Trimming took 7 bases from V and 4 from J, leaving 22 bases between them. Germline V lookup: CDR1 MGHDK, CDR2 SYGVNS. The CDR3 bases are TGTGCCAGCACCGGACGCGTAGAAACAGATCTTAATGAAAAACTGTTTTTT. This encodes CASTGRVETDLNEKLFF.

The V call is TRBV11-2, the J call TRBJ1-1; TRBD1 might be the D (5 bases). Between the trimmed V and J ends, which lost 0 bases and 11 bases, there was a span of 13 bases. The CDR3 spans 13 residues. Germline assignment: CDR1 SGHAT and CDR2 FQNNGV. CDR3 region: CASSLDLGASAFF. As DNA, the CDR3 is TGTGCCAGCAGCTTAGATCTTGGGGCCTCCGCTTTCTTT.

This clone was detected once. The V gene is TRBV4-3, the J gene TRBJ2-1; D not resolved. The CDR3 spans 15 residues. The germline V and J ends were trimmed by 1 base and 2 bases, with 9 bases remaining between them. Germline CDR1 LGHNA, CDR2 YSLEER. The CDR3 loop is CASSQGIGPYNEQFF. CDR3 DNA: TGCGCCAGCAGCCAAGGGATCGGGCCCTACAATGAGCAGTTCTTC.

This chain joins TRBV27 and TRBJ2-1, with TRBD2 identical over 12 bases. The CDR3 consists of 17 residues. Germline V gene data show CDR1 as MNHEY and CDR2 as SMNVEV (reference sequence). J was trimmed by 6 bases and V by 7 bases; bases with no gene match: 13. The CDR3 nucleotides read TGTGCCAGCACCCCCCTAGCGGGGGGGCGAAGTCGCAATGAGCAGTTCTTC. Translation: CASTPLAGGRSRNEQFF.

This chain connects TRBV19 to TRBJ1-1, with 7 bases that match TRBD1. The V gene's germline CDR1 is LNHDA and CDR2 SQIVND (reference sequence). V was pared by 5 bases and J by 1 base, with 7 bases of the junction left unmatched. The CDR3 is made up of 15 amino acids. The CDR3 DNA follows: TGTGCCAGTAGTGGAAGGGGGCCTAGGAACACTGAAGCTTTCTTT. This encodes CASSGRGPRNTEAFF.

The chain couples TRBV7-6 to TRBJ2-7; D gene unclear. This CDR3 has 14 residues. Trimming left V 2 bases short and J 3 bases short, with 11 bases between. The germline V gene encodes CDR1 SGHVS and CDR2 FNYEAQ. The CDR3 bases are TGTGCCAGCAGCTTATTCGGTAAAAACTACGAGCAGTACTTC. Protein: CASSLFGKNYEQYF.

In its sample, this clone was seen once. In DNA, the CDR3 is TGCGCCAGCAGCCAACAGAGCGGGACGGAGACCCAGTACTTC. Protein sequence: CASSQQSGTETQYF. The rearrangement links TRBV4-3 to TRBJ2-5; 7 bases line up with TRBD2. V dropped 2 bases and J dropped 5; count of bases not matched to a gene: 5. The germline CDR1 and CDR2 sequences are LGHNA and YSLEER. The CDR3 is made up of 14 amino acids.

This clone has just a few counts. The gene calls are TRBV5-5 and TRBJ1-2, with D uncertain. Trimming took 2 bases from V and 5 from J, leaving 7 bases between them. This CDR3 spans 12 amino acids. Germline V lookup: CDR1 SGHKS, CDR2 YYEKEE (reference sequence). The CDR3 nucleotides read TGTGCCAGCAGCTTTCTAGGGTATGGCTACACCTTC. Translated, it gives CASSFLGYGYTF.

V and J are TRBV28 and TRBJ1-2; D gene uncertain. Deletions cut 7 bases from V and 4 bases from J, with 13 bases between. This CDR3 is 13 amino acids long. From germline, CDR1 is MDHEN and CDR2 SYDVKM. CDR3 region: CASTEEDPYGYTF. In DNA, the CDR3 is TGTGCCAGCACCGAAGAGGACCCCTATGGCTACACCTTC.

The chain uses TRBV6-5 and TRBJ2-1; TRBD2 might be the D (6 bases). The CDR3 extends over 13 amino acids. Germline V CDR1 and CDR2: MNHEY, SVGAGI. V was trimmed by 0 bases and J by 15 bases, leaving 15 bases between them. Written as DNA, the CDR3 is TGTGCCAGCAGTTACTCGAGGCGGGATCCTGGGTTCTTC. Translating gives CASSYSRRDPGFF.

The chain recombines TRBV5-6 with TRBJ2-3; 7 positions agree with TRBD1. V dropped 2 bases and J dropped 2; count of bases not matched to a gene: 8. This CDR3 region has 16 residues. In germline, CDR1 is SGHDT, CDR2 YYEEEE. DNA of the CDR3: TGTGCCAGCAGCTTCCGGGGACAGCGATACACAGATACGCAGTATTTT. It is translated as CASSFRGQRYTDTQYF.